The 17 T cell receptor beta chains listed next were all sequenced from one sample in a study of blood T cell repertoires in COVID-19. Sequencing used immunoSEQ multiplex PCR; TCRdb keeps in-frame clones, though not all of them. Found here are a few hundred thousand clones, 85% to 90% of them singletons; the top ten hold about 15%. Material for sequencing was PBMCs or T cells enriched from blood (not recorded which). Every receptor here comes from a woman in her forties or fifties with acute COVID-19.

This chain uses TRBV18 with TRBJ2-5, with D perhaps TRBD1 (6 bases). Between the trimmed V and J ends, which lost 0 bases and 5 bases, there was a span of 16 bases. This CDR3 region has 16 residues. Germline V gene data show CDR1 as KGHSH and CDR2 as LQKENI. The CDR3 sequence: CASSPPPGEKSETQYF. DNA for the CDR3: TGTGCCAGCTCACCACCTCCAGGGGAGAAGTCGGAGACCCAGTACTTC.

The chain's CDR3 is CASSFLAGTVNNEQFF. In DNA, the CDR3 is TGTGCCAGCAGCTTCCTTGCCGGGACAGTAAACAATGAGCAGTTCTTC. The chain links TRBV7-6 to TRBJ2-1, with 7 bases identical to TRBD1. V lost 3 bases and J lost 5; bases outside the gene matches: 10. CDR1 and CDR2 from the germline V gene are SGHVS and FNYEAQ. This CDR3 is built from 16 residues.

This chain links TRBV27 with TRBJ2-7; TRBD1 matches 7 bases. This CDR3 has 16 amino acids. CDR1 and CDR2 (germline): MNHEY, SMNVEV (reference sequence). The trim removed 0 bases at V and 2 bases at J, leaving 7 bases unmatched. The CDR3 bases are TGTGCCAGCAGTTTATCTTTTAGGACAGGAGCCTACGAGCAGTACTTC. Translation gives CASSLSFRTGAYEQYF.

V is TRBV9 and J is TRBJ1-6; 8 nucleotides align to TRBD1. Germline-derived CDR1 and CDR2 are SGDLS and YYNGEE. The CDR3 is 15 residues long. With 2 bases clipped from V and 11 bases from J, the junction kept 9 bases outside the gene matches. CDR3 bases: TGTGCCAGCAGCGTCGCAGGGGGCGAGTTTACACCCCTCCACTTT. Encoded protein: CASSVAGGEFTPLHF.

The chain recombines TRBV6-5 with TRBJ1-2, with 9 bases matching TRBD1. CDR1 and CDR2 from the germline V gene are MNHEY and SVGAGI. The CDR3 is made up of 13 amino acids. V shed 6 bases, J shed 6 bases, and the junction held 5 bases outside the gene matches. Here the CDR3 reads CASRTGTGNGYTF. CDR3 nucleotides: TGTGCCAGCAGGACAGGGACAGGGAATGGCTACACCTTC.

This clone was observed a single time. The chain recombines TRBV27 with TRBJ1-6; no clear D gene. CDR1 and CDR2 (germline): MNHEY, SMNVEV (reference sequence). The V and J ends lost 6 bases and 5 bases respectively, with 5 bases between them. The CDR3 covers 12 residues. The CDR3 protein is CASSVHNSPLHF. For the CDR3, the DNA is TGTGCCAGCAGCGTCCATAATTCACCCCTCCACTTT.

J is TRBJ1-4 and V is TRBV11-2, with TRBD1 as a possible D gene (5 bases). Per germline, CDR1 SGHAT and CDR2 FQNNGV. Trimming pared 5 bases from V and 5 bases from J, leaving 15 bases between. The CDR3 is 15 residues long. The DNA of the CDR3 is TGTGCCAGCAGCCACAATGGGGGGGAGAATGAAAAACTGTTTTTT. Translating gives CASSHNGGENEKLFF. The complete variable domain, with remaining parts taken from reference TRBV11-2 and TRBJ1-4, reads EAGVAQSPRYKIIEKRQSVAFWCNPISGHATLYWYQQILGQGPKLLIQFQNNGVVDDSQLPKDRFSAERLKGVDSTLKIQPAKLEDSAVYLCASSHNGGENEKLFFGSGTQLSVL.

For this clone: One junction end disagrees with the germline gene, perhaps due to a read error. The chain links TRBV7-9 to TRBJ1-1, with D uncertain. The CDR3 runs to 15 residues. Germline V lookup: CDR1 SEHNR, CDR2 FQNEAQ (reference sequence). CDR3 nucleotides: TGTGCCAGCAGCCAATTTGTAGCGGGGTCCTCGGAGGTTATTTTT. Amino acids: CASSQFVAGSSEVIF. Using reference TRBV7-9 and TRBJ1-1 for the parts outside the CDR3, the full variable domain is DTGVSQNPRHKITKRGQNVTFRCDPISEHNRLYWYRQTLGQGPEFLTYFQNEAQLEKSRLLSDRFSAERPKGSFSTLEIQRTEQGDSAMYLCASSQFVAGSSEVIFGQGTRLTVV.

The chain is built from TRBV28 and TRBJ1-1; 7 bases are a match to TRBD1. This CDR3 contains 15 residues. J lost 2 bases, V lost 3 bases, and 6 bases had no gene match. Germline V gene lookup returns CDR1 MDHEN and CDR2 SYDVKM. CDR3 sequence (DNA): TGTGCCAGCAGTTTCATAGGGGGCGCAAACACTGAAGCTTTCTTT. It yields the protein CASSFIGGANTEAFF.

The chain employs TRBV7-6 and TRBJ2-7; 7 positions match TRBD1. V shed 5 bases, J shed 0 bases, and the junction held 10 bases outside the gene matches. Germline CDR1 is SGHVS and CDR2 is FNYEAQ. The CDR3 loop spans 16 amino acids. CDR3 coding DNA: TGTGCCAGCAGCGTAGGAAGAGGACAGGACTCCTACGAGCAGTACTTC. It codes for CASSVGRGQDSYEQYF. Full variable domain (outside the CDR3, taken from reference TRBV7-6 and TRBJ2-7): GAGVSQSPRYKVTKRGQDVALRCDPISGHVSLYWYRQALGQGPEFLTYFNYEAQQDKSGLPNDRFSAERPEGSISTLTIQRTEQRDSAMYRCASSVGRGQDSYEQYFGPGTRLTVT.

The sample holds a few counts of this clone. The chain's CDR3 is CASSLGTGDQYEQYF. CDR3 bases: TGTGCCAGCAGCTTAGGGACAGGGGACCAGTACGAGCAGTACTTC. The rearrangement uses TRBV7-2 and TRBJ2-7, with 9 nucleotides matching TRBD1. Germline lookup yields CDR1 SGHTA and CDR2 FQGNSA. V lost 1 base and J lost 4; bases outside the gene matches: 5. There are 15 residues in the CDR3.

V and J are TRBV27 and TRBJ2-1, with 8 bases lining up with TRBD2. V was pared by 3 bases and J by 7 bases, with 8 bases of the junction left unmatched. Germline CDR1 is MNHEY and CDR2 is SMNVEV (reference sequence). The CDR3 extends over 15 amino acids. DNA of the CDR3: TGTGCCAGCAGTTTTGAAGCGGGAGCGGGTAATGAGCAGTTCTTC. Protein sequence: CASSFEAGAGNEQFF.

This chain uses TRBV5-4 with TRBJ2-2; 14 nucleotides agree with TRBD2. Germline CDR1 reads SGHNT; CDR2 reads YYREEE (reference sequence). The CDR3 is made up of 17 amino acids. V lost 4 bases to trimming and J lost 5 bases; unmatched junction nucleotides: 7. The CDR3 spells CASSRGLAGARTGELFF. The CDR3 coding sequence is TGTGCCAGCAGCCGGGGACTAGCGGGAGCCAGGACCGGGGAGCTGTTTTTT.

The rearrangement uses TRBV5-1 and TRBJ2-5; D might be TRBD1 (6 bases). This CDR3 is 14 amino acids long. The germline V gene has CDR1 SGHRS and CDR2 YFSETQ. Trimming pared 0 bases from V and 5 bases from J, leaving 11 bases between. The CDR3 nucleotides read TGCGCCAGCAGCTTGGAACAGGGAACCGAGACCCAGTACTTC. It is translated as CASSLEQGTETQYF.

This chain uses TRBV6-2 or TRBV6-3 with TRBJ2-2; weak D call: TRBD1 (6 bases). This CDR3 is built from 14 residues. Germline V CDR1 and CDR2: MNHEY, SVGEGT. V lost 2 bases and J lost 6, with 10 bases in between. The chain's CDR3 is CASSYQGLAGELFF. The CDR3 DNA reads as TGTGCCAGCAGTTACCAGGGGTTGGCCGGGGAGCTGTTTTTT.

The chain joins TRBV28 to TRBJ2-7; D might be TRBD1 (5 bases). V dropped 5 bases and J dropped 2 bases, with 16 bases sitting between them. The CDR3 extends over 15 amino acids. Per germline, CDR1 MDHEN and CDR2 SYDVKM. CDR3 in DNA: TGTGCCAGCAGTCCATTATTTGGACAACCCTACGAGCAGTACTTC. Its translation: CASSPLFGQPYEQYF.

This chain links TRBV28 with TRBJ2-1; 8 bases are a match to TRBD2. Trimming removed 5 bases from V and 3 bases from J; junction bases left unmatched: 3. This CDR3 has 14 residues. Germline-derived CDR1 and CDR2 are MDHEN and SYDVKM. CDR3 DNA: TGTGCCAGCAGTCCCGGGACTAGCTACAATGAGCAGTTCTTC. Amino acid sequence: CASSPGTSYNEQFF.